The T cell receptor beta chain under discussion was sequenced for a study of blood T cells in healthy people across ages. General observations from the study: Across the age range, TCR beta diversity per million T cells fell in a roughly linear way.

Donors each provided roughly 11 milliliters of peripheral blood. Next came a second PCR, run for about 7 to 12 cycles, which used a sample-barcoded 5' primer along with a J-beta primer mix. Each cDNA was tagged by a template-switch adaptor containing 12 random nucleotides. TCRdb reanalysed the 5' RACE reads using MiXCR and keeps one entry per CDR3 protein. The sample carries about 1.8 million distinct CDR3 sequences, roughly 49% recorded once. With respect to this clonotype: No antigen is known for it.

In germline, CDR1 is LNHNV, CDR2 YYDKDF (reference sequence). V lost 4 bases to trimming and J lost 2 bases; unmatched junction nucleotides: 13. CDR3 size: 17 residues. The chain joins TRBV15 to TRBJ2-5; 7 bases agree with TRBD1. The sequence was collected from a woman in her thirties or forties in good health. The sequenced sample consisted of blood. The CDR3 sequence: CATSKRIMGQQQETQYF. DNA for the CDR3: TGTGCCACCAGCAAAAGAATTATGGGACAGCAACAAGAGACCCAGTACTTC. The full variable domain, with the rest looked up from reference TRBV15 and TRBJ2-5, is DAMVIQNPRYQVTQFGKPVTLSCSQTLNHNVMYWYQQKSSQAPKLLFHYYDKDFNNEADTPDNFQSRRPNTSFCFLDIRSPGLGDTAMYLCATSKRIMGQQQETQYFGPGTRLLVL.